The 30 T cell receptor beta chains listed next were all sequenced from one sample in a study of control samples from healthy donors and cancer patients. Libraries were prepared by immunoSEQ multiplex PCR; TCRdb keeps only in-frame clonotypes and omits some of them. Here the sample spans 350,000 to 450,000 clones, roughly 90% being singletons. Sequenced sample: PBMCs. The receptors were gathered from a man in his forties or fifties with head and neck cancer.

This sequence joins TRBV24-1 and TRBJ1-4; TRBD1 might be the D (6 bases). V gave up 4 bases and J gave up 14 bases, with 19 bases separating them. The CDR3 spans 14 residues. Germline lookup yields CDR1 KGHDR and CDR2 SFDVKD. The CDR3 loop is CATSEGQGIGGLFF. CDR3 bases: TGTGCCACCAGTGAAGGCCAGGGGATCGGAGGCCTGTTTTTT.

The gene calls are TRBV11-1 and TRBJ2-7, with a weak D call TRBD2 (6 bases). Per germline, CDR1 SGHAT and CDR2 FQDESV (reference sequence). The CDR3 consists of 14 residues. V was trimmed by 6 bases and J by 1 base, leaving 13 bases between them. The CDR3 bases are TGTGCCAGCAGTCAGCGGGTCAAGTCCTACGAGCAGTACTTC. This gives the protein CASSQRVKSYEQYF.

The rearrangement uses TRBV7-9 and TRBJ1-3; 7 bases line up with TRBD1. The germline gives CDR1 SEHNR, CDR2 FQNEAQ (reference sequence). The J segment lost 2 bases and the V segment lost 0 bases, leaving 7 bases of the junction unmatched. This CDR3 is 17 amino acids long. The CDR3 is CASSLAPRQGTGNTIYF. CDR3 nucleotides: TGTGCCAGCAGCTTAGCCCCAAGACAGGGAACTGGAAACACCATATATTTT. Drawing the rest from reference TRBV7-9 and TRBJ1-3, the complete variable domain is DTGVSQNPRHKITKRGQNVTFRCDPISEHNRLYWYRQTLGQGPEFLTYFQNEAQLEKSRLLSDRFSAERPKGSFSTLEIQRTEQGDSAMYLCASSLAPRQGTGNTIYFGEGSWLTVV.

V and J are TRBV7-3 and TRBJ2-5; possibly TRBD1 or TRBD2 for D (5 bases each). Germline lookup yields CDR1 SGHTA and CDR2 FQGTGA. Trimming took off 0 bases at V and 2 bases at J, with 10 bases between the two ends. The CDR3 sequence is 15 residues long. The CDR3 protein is CASSLTGTVQETQYF. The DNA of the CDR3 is TGTGCCAGCAGCTTAACAGGGACGGTACAAGAGACCCAGTACTTC.

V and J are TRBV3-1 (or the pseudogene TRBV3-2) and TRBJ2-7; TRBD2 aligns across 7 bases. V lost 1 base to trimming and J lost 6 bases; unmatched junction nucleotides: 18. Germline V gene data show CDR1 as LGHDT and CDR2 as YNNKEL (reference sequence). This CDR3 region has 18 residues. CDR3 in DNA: TGTGCCAGCAGCCAAGTAAGCATTGGAACTAGCGAGGGACTCGAGCAGTACTTC. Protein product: CASSQVSIGTSEGLEQYF.

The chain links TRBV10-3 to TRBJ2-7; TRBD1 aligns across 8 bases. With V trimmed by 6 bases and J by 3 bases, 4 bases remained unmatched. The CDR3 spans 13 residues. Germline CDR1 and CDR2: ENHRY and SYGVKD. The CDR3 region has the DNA TGTGCCATCAGCTCGACAGGGGACTACGAGCAGTACTTC. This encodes CAISSTGDYEQYF.

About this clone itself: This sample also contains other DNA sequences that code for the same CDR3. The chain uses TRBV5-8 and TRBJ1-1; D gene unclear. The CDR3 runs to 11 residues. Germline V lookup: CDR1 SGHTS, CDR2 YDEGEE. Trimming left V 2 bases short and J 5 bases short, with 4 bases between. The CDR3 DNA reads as TGTGCCAGCAGCTTAGGTACTGAAGCTTTCTTT. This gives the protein CASSLGTEAFF.

The CDR3 region has the DNA TGTGCCAGCAGTTACTCTTCCGGGAGTGTAGAAGAGACCCAGTACTTC. This codes for CASSYSSGSVEETQYF. The chain carries TRBV6-5 and TRBJ2-5; TRBD2 is a possible D gene (6 bases). Trimming stripped 0 bases from V and 3 bases from J, with 14 bases between. The length of the CDR3 is 16 residues. Germline values: CDR1 MNHEY, CDR2 SVGAGI.

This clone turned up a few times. The CDR3 DNA sequence: TGCGCCAGCAGCCACCCGGACAGGGTCAACACTGAAGCTTTCTTT. Its translation is CASSHPDRVNTEAFF. The chain employs TRBV4-1 and TRBJ1-1; 8 nucleotides align to TRBD1. This CDR3 comprises 15 residues. V gave up 3 bases and J gave up 2 bases; unmatched junction bases: 5. CDR1 is MGHRA and CDR2 is YSYEKL in the germline V gene.

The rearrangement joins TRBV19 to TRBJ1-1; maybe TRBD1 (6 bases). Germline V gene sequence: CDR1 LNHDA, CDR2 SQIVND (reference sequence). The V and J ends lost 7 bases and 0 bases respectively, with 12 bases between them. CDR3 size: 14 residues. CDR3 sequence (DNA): TGTGCCAGTACTCATGGGGGCTTGAACACTGAAGCTTTCTTT. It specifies CASTHGGLNTEAFF. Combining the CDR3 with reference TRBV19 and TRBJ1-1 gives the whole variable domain DGGITQSPKYLFRKEGQNVTLSCEQNLNHDAMYWYRQDPGQGLRLIYYSQIVNDFQKGDIAEGYSVSREKKESFPLTVTSAQKNPTAFYLCASTHGGLNTEAFFGQGTRLTVV.

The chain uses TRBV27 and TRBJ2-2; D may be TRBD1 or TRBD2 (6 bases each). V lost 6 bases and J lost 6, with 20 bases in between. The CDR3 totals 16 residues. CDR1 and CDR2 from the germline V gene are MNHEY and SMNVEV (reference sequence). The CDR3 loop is CASRLRGGQRAGELFF. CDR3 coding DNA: TGTGCCAGCAGACTAAGAGGGGGTCAGCGGGCCGGGGAGCTGTTTTTT.

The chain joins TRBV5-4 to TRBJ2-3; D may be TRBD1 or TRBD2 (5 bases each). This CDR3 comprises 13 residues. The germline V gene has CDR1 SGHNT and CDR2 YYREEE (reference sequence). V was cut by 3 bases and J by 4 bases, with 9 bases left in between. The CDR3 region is CASSSEGSDTQYF. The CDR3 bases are TGTGCCAGCAGCTCAGAGGGGTCAGATACGCAGTATTTT.

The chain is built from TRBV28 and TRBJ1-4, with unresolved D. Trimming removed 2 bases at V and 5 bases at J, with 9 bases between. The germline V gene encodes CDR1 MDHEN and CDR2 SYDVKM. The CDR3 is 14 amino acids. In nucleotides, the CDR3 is TGTGCCAGCAGTTTACACCAGCTAAATGAAAAACTGTTTTTT. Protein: CASSLHQLNEKLFF.

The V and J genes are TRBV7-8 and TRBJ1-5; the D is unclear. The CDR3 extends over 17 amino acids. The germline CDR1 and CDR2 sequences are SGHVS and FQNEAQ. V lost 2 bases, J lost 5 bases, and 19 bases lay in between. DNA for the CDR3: TGTGCCAGCAGCTTACAGACCTCCGACCCTACCCATCAGCCCCAGCATTTT. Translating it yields CASSLQTSDPTHQPQHF.

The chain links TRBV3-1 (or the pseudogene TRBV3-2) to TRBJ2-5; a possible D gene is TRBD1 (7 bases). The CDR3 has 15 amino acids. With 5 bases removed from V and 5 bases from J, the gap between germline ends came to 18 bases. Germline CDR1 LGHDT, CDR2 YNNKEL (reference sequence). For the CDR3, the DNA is TGTGCCAGCAGCACCTACCGCAGGGGGGAGGAGACCCAGTACTTC. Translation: CASSTYRRGEETQYF.

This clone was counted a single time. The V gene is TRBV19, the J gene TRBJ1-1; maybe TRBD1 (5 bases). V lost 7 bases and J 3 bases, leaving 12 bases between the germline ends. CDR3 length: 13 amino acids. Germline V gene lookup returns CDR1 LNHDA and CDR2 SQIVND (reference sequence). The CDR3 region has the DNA TGTGCCAGTATCCCAATGGGGGACACTGAAGCTTTCTTT. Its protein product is CASIPMGDTEAFF. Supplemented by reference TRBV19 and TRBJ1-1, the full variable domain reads DGGITQSPKYLFRKEGQNVTLSCEQNLNHDAMYWYRQDPGQGLRLIYYSQIVNDFQKGDIAEGYSVSREKKESFPLTVTSAQKNPTAFYLCASIPMGDTEAFFGQGTRLTVV.

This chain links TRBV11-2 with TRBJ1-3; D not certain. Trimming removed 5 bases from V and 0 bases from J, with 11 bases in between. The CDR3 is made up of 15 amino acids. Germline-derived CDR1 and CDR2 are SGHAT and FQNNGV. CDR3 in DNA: TGTGCCAGCAGCCAGTCGACTTCCTCTGGAAACACCATATATTTT. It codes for CASSQSTSSGNTIYF. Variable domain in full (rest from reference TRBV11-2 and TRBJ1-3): EAGVAQSPRYKIIEKRQSVAFWCNPISGHATLYWYQQILGQGPKLLIQFQNNGVVDDSQLPKDRFSAERLKGVDSTLKIQPAKLEDSAVYLCASSQSTSSGNTIYFGEGSWLTVV.

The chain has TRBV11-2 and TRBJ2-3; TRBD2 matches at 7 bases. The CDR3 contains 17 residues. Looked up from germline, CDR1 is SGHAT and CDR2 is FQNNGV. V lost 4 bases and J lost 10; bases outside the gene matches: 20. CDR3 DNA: TGTGCCAGCAGCTCCAACCGGGAGGCTGGAAGATACGGTCCGCAGTATTTT. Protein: CASSSNREAGRYGPQYF.

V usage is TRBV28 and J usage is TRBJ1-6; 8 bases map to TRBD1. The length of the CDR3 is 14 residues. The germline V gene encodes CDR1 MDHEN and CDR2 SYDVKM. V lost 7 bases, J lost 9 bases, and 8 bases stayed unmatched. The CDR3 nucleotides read TGTGCCAGCAACGGACAGGGCGTCGGTTCACCCCTCCACTTT. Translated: CASNGQGVGSPLHF.

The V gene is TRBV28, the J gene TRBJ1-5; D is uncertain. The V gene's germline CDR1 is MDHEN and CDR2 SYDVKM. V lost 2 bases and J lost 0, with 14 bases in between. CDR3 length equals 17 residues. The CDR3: CASSLAQEIYSNQPQHF. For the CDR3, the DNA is TGTGCCAGCAGTTTAGCCCAGGAAATTTATAGCAATCAGCCCCAGCATTTT. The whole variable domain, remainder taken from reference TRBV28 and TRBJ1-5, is DVKVTQSSRYLVKRTGEKVFLECVQDMDHENMFWYRQDPGLGLRLIYFSYDVKMKEKGDIPEGYSVSREKKERFSLILESASTNQTSMYLCASSLAQEIYSNQPQHFGDGTRLSIL.

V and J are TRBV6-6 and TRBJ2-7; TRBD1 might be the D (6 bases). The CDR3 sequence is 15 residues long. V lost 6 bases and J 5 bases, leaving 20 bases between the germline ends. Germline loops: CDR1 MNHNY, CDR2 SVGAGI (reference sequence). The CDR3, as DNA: TGTGCCAGCAGATATTACGCGACAGGATGGGACGAGCAGTACTTC. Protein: CASRYYATGWDEQYF.

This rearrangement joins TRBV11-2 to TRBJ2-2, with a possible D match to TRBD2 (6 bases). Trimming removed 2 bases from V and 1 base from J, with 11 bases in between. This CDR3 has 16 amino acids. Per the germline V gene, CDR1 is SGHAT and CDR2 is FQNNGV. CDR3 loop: CASSLMEGRNTGELFF. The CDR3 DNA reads TGTGCCAGCAGCTTAATGGAGGGCCGGAACACCGGGGAGCTGTTTTTT.

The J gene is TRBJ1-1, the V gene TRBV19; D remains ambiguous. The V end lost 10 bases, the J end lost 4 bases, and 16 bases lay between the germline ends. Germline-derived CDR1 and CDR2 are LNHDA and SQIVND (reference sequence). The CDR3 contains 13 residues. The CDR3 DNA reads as TGTGCCAATCCGGACCGTGCCGGCACTGAAGCTTTCTTT. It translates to CANPDRAGTEAFF.

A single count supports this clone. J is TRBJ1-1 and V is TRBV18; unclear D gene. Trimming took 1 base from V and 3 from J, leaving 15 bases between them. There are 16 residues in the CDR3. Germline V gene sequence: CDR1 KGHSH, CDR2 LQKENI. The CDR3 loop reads CASSPRPLSRDTEAFF. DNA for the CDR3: TGTGCCAGCTCACCACGACCGTTAAGTAGGGACACTGAAGCTTTCTTT.

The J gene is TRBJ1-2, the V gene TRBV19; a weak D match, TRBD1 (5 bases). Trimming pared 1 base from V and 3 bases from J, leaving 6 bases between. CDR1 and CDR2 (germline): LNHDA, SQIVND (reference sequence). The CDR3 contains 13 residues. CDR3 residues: CASSIGQHYGYTF. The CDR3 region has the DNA TGTGCCAGTAGTATAGGACAGCACTATGGCTACACCTTC. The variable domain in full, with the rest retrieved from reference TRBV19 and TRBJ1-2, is DGGITQSPKYLFRKEGQNVTLSCEQNLNHDAMYWYRQDPGQGLRLIYYSQIVNDFQKGDIAEGYSVSREKKESFPLTVTSAQKNPTAFYLCASSIGQHYGYTFGSGTRLTVV.

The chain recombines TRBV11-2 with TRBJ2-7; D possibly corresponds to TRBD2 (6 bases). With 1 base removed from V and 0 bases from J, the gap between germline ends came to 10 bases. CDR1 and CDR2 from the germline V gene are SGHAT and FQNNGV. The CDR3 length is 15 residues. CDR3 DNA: TGTGCCAGCAGCTTAGGCGGGATCAACTCCTACGAGCAGTACTTC. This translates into CASSLGGINSYEQYF.

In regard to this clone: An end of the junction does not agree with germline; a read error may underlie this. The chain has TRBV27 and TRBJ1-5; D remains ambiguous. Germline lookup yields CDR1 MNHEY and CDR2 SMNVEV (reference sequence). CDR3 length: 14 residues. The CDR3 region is CASSVSPSGQPQHF. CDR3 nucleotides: TGTGCCAGCAGTGTATCCCCGTCGGGTCAGCCCCAGCATTTT.

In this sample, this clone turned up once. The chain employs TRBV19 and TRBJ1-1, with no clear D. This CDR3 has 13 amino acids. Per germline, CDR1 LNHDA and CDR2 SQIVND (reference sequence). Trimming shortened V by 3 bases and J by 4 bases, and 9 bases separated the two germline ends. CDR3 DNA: TGTGCCAGTAGTATCAGGAGTCCCACTGAAGCTTTCTTT. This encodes CASSIRSPTEAFF.

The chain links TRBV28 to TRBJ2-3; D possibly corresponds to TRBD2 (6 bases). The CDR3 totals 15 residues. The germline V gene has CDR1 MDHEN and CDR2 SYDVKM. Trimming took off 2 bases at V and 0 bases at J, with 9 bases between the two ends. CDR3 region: CASSLLSGSTDTQYF. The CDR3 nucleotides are TGTGCCAGCAGTTTACTTAGCGGCAGCACAGATACGCAGTATTTT.

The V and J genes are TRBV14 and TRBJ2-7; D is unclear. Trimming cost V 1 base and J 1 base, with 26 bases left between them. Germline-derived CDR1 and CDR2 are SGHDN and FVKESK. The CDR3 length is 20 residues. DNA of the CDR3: TGTGCCAGCAGCCAAGTCTCCTCAATCGATCGCCCCCTTTGGTCCTACGAGCAGTACTTC. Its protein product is CASSQVSSIDRPLWSYEQYF.